The clone carrying this TCR beta chain was counted once. The antigen is undetermined. The data originate from a study of blood T cells in healthy people across ages. Notes on the study in general: It was held that the diversity estimates obtained from one million T cells were underestimates.

Together with a sample-barcoded 5' primer, a J-beta primer mix was included in a second PCR lasting about 6 to 11 cycles. TCRdb reanalysed the 5' RACE reads using MiXCR and keeps one entry per CDR3 protein. The sample contains around 1,800,000 distinct CDR3 sequences, about 39% of which appear only once. The CDR3 is 19 amino acids. The V gene lost 3 bases and the J gene lost 10 bases, with 31 bases spanning the gap. Germline V gives CDR1 LGHNA, CDR2 YSLEER. Sequencing used blood. The TCR sequence derives from a human donor in good health. The V and J genes are TRBV4-3 and TRBJ2-1; D possibly uses TRBD1 or TRBD2 (6 bases each). CDR3 region: CASSQDLRGGGGRPWEQFF. In DNA form, the CDR3 reads TGCGCCAGCAGCCAGGATCTACGAGGGGGTGGGGGGCGTCCTTGGGAGCAGTTCTTC.